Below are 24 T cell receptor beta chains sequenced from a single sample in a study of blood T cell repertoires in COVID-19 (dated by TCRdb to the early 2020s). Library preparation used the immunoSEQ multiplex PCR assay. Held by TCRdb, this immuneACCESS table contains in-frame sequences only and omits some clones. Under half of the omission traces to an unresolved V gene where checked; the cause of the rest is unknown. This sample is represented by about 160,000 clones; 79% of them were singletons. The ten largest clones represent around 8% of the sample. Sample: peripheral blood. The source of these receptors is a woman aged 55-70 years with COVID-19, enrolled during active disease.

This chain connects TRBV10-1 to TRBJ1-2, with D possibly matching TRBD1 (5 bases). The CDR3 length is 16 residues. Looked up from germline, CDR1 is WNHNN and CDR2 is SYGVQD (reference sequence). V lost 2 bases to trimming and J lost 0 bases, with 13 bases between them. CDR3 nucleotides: TGCGCCAGCAGTGAGGGCAGGGCTCCCCCTAACTATGGCTACACCTTC. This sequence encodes CASSEGRAPPNYGYTF.

This CDR3 reads CASNLESSYNEQFF. Written as DNA, the CDR3 is TGTGCCAGCAACCTAGAAAGCTCCTACAATGAGCAGTTCTTC. This sequence joins TRBV9 and TRBJ2-1; D remains ambiguous. Looked up from germline, CDR1 is SGDLS and CDR2 is YYNGEE. The CDR3 contains 14 residues. V dropped 6 bases and J dropped 0 bases, with 10 bases sitting between them.

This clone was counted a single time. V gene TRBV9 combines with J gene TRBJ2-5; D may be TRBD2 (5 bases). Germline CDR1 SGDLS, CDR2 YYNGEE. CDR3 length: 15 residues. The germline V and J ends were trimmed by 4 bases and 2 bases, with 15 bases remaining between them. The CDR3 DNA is TGTGCCAGCAGCATAGGACTTAAACGTCAAGAGACCCAGTACTTC. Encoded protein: CASSIGLKRQETQYF.

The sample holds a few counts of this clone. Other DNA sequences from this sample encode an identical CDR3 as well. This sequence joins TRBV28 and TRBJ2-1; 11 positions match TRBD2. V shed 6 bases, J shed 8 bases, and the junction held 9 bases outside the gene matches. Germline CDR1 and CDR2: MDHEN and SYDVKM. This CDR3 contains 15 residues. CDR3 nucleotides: TGTGCCAGCAGATTTGTAGCGGGGGGGCTTTATGAGCAGTTCTTC. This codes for CASRFVAGGLYEQFF.

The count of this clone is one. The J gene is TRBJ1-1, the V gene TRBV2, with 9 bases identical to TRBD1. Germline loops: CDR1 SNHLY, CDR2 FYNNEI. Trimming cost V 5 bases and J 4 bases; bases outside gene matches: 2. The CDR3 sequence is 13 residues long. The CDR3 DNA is TGTGCCAGCAGTACAGGGGGCCCCACTGAAGCTTTCTTT. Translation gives CASSTGGPTEAFF.

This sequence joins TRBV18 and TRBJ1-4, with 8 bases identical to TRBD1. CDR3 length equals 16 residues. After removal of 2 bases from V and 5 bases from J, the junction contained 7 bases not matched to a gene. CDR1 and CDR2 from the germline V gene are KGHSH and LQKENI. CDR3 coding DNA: TGTGCCAGCTCACCAGGGATGGGGACAGGCAATGAAAAACTGTTTTTT. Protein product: CASSPGMGTGNEKLFF.

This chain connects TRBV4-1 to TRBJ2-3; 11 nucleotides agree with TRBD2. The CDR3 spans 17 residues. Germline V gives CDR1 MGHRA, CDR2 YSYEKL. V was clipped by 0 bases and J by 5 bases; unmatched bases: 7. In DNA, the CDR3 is TGCGCCAGCAGCCAAGATAGCGGGGGGGCTCGGGGAGATACGCAGTATTTT. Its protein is CASSQDSGGARGDTQYF.

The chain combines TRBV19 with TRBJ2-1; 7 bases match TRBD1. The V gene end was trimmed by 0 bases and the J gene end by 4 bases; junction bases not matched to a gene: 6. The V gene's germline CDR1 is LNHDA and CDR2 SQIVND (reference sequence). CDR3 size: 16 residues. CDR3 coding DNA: TGTGCCAGTAGTATAGATCGGGGACAGATATACAATGAGCAGTTCTTC. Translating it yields CASSIDRGQIYNEQFF.

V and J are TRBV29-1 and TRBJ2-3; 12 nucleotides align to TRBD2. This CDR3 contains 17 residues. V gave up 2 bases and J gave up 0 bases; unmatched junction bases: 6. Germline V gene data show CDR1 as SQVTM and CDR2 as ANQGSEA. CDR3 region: CSVEPLAGGPSTDTQYF. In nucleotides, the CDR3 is TGCAGCGTTGAACCTCTAGCGGGGGGGCCAAGCACAGATACGCAGTATTTT.

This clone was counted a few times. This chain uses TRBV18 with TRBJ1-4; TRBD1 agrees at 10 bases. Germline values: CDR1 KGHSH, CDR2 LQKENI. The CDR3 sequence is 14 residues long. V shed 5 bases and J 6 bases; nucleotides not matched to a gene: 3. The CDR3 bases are TGTGCCAGCTCATCCGGGACAGGGGATGAAAAACTGTTTTTT. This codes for CASSSGTGDEKLFF.

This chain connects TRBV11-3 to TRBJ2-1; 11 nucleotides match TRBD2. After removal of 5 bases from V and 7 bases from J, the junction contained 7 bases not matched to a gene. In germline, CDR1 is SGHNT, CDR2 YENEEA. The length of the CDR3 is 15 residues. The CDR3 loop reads CASSLSSGRPNEQFF. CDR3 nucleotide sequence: TGTGCCAGCAGCCTCTCTAGCGGGAGGCCTAATGAGCAGTTCTTC.

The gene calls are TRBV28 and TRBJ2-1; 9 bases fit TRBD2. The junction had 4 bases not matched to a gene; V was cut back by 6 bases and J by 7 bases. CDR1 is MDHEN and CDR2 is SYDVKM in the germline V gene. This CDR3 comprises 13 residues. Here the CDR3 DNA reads TGTGCCAGCAGACGCGGGAGGGTAAATGAGCAGTTCTTC. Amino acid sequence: CASRRGRVNEQFF.

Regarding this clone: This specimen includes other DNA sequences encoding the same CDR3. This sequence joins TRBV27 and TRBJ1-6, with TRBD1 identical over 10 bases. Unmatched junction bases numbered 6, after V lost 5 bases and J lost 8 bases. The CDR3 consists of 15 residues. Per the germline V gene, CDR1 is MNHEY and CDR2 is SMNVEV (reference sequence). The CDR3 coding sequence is TGTGCCAGCAGTCTTTATGGGACAGGGGATTCACCCCTCCACTTT. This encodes CASSLYGTGDSPLHF.

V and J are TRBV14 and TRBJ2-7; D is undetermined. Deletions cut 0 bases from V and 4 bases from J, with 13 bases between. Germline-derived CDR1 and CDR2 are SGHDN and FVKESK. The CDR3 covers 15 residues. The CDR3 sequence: CASSQDEALPYEQYF. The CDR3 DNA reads TGTGCCAGCAGCCAAGATGAAGCCCTACCTTACGAGCAGTACTTC. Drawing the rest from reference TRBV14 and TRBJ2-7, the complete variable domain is EAGVTQFPSHSVIEKGQTVTLRCDPISGHDNLYWYRRVMGKEIKFLLHFVKESKQDESGMPNNRFLAERTGGTYSTLKVQPAELEDSGVYFCASSQDEALPYEQYFGPGTRLTVT.

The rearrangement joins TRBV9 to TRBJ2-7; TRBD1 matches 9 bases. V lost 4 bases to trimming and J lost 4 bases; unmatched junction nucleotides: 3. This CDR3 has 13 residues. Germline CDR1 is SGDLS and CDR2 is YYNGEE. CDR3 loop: CASSPGQGYEQYF. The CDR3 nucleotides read TGTGCCAGCAGCCCTGGACAGGGGTACGAGCAGTACTTC.

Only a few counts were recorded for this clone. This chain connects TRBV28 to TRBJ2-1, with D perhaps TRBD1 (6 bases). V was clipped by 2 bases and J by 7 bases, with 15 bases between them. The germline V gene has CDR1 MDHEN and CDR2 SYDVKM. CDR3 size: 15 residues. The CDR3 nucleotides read TGTGCCAGCAGTTTACCTGCAGGGGCCAGGAATGAGCAGTTCTTC. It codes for CASSLPAGARNEQFF.

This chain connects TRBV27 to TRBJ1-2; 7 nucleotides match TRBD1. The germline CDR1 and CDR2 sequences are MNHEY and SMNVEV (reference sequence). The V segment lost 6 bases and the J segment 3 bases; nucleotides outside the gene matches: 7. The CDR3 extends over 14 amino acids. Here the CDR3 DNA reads TGTGCCAGCAGCCGACAGGGCCTGGACTATGGCTACACCTTC. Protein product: CASSRQGLDYGYTF.

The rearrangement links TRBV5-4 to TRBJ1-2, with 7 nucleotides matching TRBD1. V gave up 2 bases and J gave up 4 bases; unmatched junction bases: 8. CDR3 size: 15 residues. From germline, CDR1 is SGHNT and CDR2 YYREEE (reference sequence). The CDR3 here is CASSLTGVSSYGYTF. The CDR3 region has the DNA TGTGCCAGCAGCTTAACAGGGGTATCGTCCTATGGCTACACCTTC. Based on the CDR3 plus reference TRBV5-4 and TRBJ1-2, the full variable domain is ETGVTQSPTHLIKTRGQQVTLRCSSQSGHNTVSWYQQALGQGPQFIFQYYREEENGRGNFPPRFSGLQFPNYSSELNVNALELDDSALYLCASSLTGVSSYGYTFGSGTRLTVV.

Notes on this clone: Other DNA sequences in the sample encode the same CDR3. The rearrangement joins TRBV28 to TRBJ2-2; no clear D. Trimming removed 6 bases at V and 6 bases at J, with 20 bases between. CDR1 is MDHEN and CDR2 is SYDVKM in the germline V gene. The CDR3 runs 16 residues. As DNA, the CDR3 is TGTGCCAGCAGACCGACCGAATACTCCGGAGCCGGGGAGCTGTTTTTT. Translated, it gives CASRPTEYSGAGELFF.

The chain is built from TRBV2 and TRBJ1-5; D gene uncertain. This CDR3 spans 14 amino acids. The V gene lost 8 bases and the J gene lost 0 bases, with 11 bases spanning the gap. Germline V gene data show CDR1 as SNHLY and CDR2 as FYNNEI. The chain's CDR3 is CASGLFGSNQPQHF. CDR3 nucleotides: TGTGCCAGCGGCCTTTTTGGTAGCAATCAGCCCCAGCATTTT.

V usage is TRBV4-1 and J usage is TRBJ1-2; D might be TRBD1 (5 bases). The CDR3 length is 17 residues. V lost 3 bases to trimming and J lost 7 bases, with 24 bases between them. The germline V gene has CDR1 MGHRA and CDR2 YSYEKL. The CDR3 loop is CASSQHLGEGKARGYTF. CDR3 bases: TGCGCCAGCAGCCAGCACTTAGGGGAGGGAAAGGCCCGTGGCTACACCTTC.

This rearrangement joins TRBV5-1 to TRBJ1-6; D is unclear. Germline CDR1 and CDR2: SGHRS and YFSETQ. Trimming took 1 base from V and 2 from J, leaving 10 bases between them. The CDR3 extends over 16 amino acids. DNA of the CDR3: TGCGCCAGCAGCTTGCTACCAATAACCTATAATTCACCCCTCCACTTT. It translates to CASSLLPITYNSPLHF.

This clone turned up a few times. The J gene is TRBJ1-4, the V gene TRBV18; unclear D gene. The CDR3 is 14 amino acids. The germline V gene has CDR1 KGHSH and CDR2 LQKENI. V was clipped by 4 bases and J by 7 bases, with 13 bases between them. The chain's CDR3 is CASSRRLVSEKLFF. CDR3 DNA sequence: TGTGCCAGCTCACGGAGGCTAGTCAGTGAAAAACTGTTTTTT.

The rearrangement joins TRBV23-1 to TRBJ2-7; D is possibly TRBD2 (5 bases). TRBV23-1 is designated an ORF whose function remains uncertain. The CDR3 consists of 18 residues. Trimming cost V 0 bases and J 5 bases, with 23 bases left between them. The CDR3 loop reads CASSQSAGGSKYSNEQYV. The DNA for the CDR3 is TGCGCCAGCAGTCAATCGGCGGGTGGATCGAAATACAGTAACGAGCAGTACGTC.